This TCR beta chain was retrieved from a study of blood T cell repertoires in COVID-19. About the research overall: The samples span acute and convalescent COVID-19 from the United States, Italy and Spain. T cells, B-cell-depleted T cells, or PBMCs supplied cDNA or gDNA.

This CDR3 is built from 15 residues. Trimming at V came to 7 bases and at J to 3 bases, leaving 10 bases not matched to a gene. Germline V gene sequence: CDR1 SQVTM, CDR2 ANQGSEA. In the authors' methods: Amplification with reference gene primers provided the estimates of nucleated cell counts. The data were produced by immunoSEQ multiplex PCR, yet TCRdb's version contains in-frame clones alone and is incomplete. V and J calls and clone size follow that table, whereas D and trimming were derived from the DNA. This table holds 120,000 to 150,000 clones, 65% to 85% found once. The TCR comes from a human donor in a cohort sampled during active COVID-19. This sequence joins TRBV29-1 and TRBJ1-1; 11 nucleotides line up with TRBD1. Sequencing input: peripheral blood. The DNA of the CDR3 is TGCAGCGCTCGAGTTGGGACAGGGGGTGACACTGAAGCTTTCTTT. Amino acids: CSARVGTGGDTEAFF.